This entry is about one TCR beta chain. This sample was taken from a study of OX40 agonist ivuxolimab in advanced cancers. Study overall: Patients were around 83% male with ages roughly 23 to 79, mean about 65.

Here immunoSEQ multiplex PCR was the method, and the copy in TCRdb shows in-frame clones only, minus some. The sample has tens of thousands of clones, 70% to 80% seen once. The CDR3 totals 20 residues. The ends lost 0 bases at V and 0 bases at J; junction bases unmatched: 13. Germline V lookup: CDR1 LGHNA, CDR2 YSLEER. Sequencing used CD4+ or CD8+ T cells sorted from blood, obtained in a trial of the OX40 agonist ivuxolimab. The rearrangement links TRBV4-3 to TRBJ1-3, with 8 bases aligning to TRBD1. This receptor was taken from an adult with an advanced solid tumor such as melanoma, head and neck, liver or kidney cancer. The CDR3 loop is CASSQDRHSDRAYSGNTIYF. The CDR3 DNA reads TGCGCCAGCAGCCAAGATCGCCACTCGGACAGGGCCTACTCTGGAAACACCATATATTTT.